This entry is about one TCR beta chain. The entry originates in a study of control samples from healthy donors and cancer patients. The repertoire was sequenced with immunoSEQ multiplex PCR; TCRdb's copy has only in-frame clones and lacks some. This table has roughly 100,000 clones, 92% appearing once. Trimming cost V 4 bases and J 1 base, with 8 bases left between them. Germline-derived CDR1 and CDR2 are MGHDK and SYGVNS. The CDR3 extends over 14 amino acids. The rearrangement links TRBV25-1 to TRBJ1-3; D remains unclear. Sample: blood. The sequence was obtained from a woman younger than 35 in good health. The CDR3: CASSVAESGNTIYF. CDR3 bases: TGTGCCAGCAGTGTGGCAGAATCTGGAAACACCATATATTTT.